The 19 T cell receptor beta chains reported below all come from one sample, sequenced in a study of blood T cell repertoires in COVID-19. Assay used: immunoSEQ multiplex PCR; TCRdb lists only in-frame clones, some missing. The table shows 130,000 or so clones, with around 88% occurring only once. The sequenced material came from peripheral blood. These receptors came from a woman aged 55-70 years with acute or convalescent COVID-19.

The chain couples TRBV2 to TRBJ2-1; TRBD2 matches 7 bases. The V and J ends lost 9 bases and 0 bases, in that order; junction bases with no gene match: 11. Germline V lookup: CDR1 SNHLY, CDR2 FYNNEI. The CDR3 contains 16 residues. The CDR3 sequence: CASLPSRGSSYNEQFF. For the CDR3, the DNA is TGTGCCAGTCTACCGTCGCGGGGGAGCTCCTACAATGAGCAGTTCTTC.

The chain carries TRBV15 and TRBJ1-1, with D uncertain. The CDR3 has 13 amino acids. CDR1 is LNHNV, CDR2 YYDKDF, per germline (reference sequence). V lost 0 bases, J lost 1 base, and 3 bases lay in between. The CDR3 loop is CATSRDRNTEAFF. CDR3 DNA sequence: TGTGCCACCAGCAGAGATAGGAACACTGAAGCTTTCTTT. Filled out from reference TRBV15 and TRBJ1-1, the complete variable domain reads DAMVIQNPRYQVTQFGKPVTLSCSQTLNHNVMYWYQQKSSQAPKLLFHYYDKDFNNEADTPDNFQSRRPNTSFCFLDIRSPGLGDTAMYLCATSRDRNTEAFFGQGTRLTVV.

The V and J genes are TRBV2 and TRBJ1-2; D is possibly TRBD1 (5 bases). Deletions cut 4 bases from V and 4 bases from J, with 7 bases between. Germline V gene data show CDR1 as SNHLY and CDR2 as FYNNEI. The CDR3 runs 12 residues. The CDR3 DNA follows: TGTGCCAGCAGTGGACAGATCTATGGCTACACCTTC. The encoded protein is CASSGQIYGYTF. Using reference TRBV2 and TRBJ1-2 for the parts outside the CDR3, the full variable domain is EPEVTQTPSHQVTQMGQEVILRCVPISNHLYFYWYRQILGQKVEFLVSFYNNEISEKSEIFDDQFSVERPDGSNFTLKIRSTKLEDSAMYFCASSGQIYGYTFGSGTRLTVV.

In DNA form, the CDR3 reads TGTGCCAGCAGCGTAGTGGGACTAGCGGGTAACAATGAGCAGTTCTTC. This codes for CASSVVGLAGNNEQFF. The rearrangement joins TRBV9 to TRBJ2-1; 12 nucleotides align to TRBD2. V shed 0 bases, J shed 5 bases, and the junction held 3 bases outside the gene matches. This CDR3 region has 16 residues. Germline V gene lookup returns CDR1 SGDLS and CDR2 YYNGEE.

This clone has a handful of counts. The junction departs from germline at one end; a sequencing error may be responsible. This rearrangement joins TRBV2 to TRBJ2-6, with D hard to call. CDR3 length: 13 amino acids. The V gene's germline CDR1 is SNHLY and CDR2 FYNNEI. The chain's CDR3 is CASLLSVANVLTF. The CDR3 nucleotides read TGTGCCAGCCTACTGTCTGTGGCCAACGTCCTGACTTTC.

The chain couples TRBV3-1 (or the pseudogene TRBV3-2) to TRBJ1-2; no clear D. The CDR3 runs 17 residues. Germline values: CDR1 LGHDT, CDR2 YNNKEL (reference sequence). V was shortened by 1 base and J by 4 bases, with 19 bases between the two germline ends. Here the CDR3 DNA reads TGTGCCAGCAGCCAAGGTTCACCGACTATCCTGTCCTATGGCTACACCTTC. Amino acid sequence: CASSQGSPTILSYGYTF.

This clone was observed a single time. Other DNA variants within this sample encode the same CDR3. J is TRBJ2-7 and V is TRBV6-2 or TRBV6-3; D ambiguous. This CDR3 contains 13 residues. V was shortened by 0 bases and J by 4 bases, with 7 bases between the two germline ends. Germline assignment: CDR1 MNHEY and CDR2 SVGEGT. CDR3 nucleotide sequence: TGTGCCAGCAGTTACTCTGGAGCGTACGAGCAGTACTTC. The encoded protein is CASSYSGAYEQYF.

The J gene is TRBJ2-1, the V gene TRBV4-3; the D gene is possibly TRBD2 (6 bases). V was shortened by 8 bases and J by 0 bases, with 14 bases between the two germline ends. The CDR3 loop spans 15 amino acids. Germline V gene lookup returns CDR1 LGHNA and CDR2 YSLEER. CDR3 in amino acids: CASRPGGSSYNEQFF. The CDR3 DNA sequence: TGCGCCAGCCGGCCCGGGGGTAGCTCCTACAATGAGCAGTTCTTC.

The chain carries TRBV4-2 and TRBJ1-4, with a tentative D call TRBD1 (6 bases). Germline values: CDR1 LGHNA, CDR2 YNFKEQ. Trimming left V 0 bases short and J 6 bases short, with 8 bases between. The CDR3 sequence is 14 residues long. As DNA, the CDR3 is TGTGCCAGCAGCCAAGAGAGGACAGATGAAAAACTGTTTTTT. This encodes CASSQERTDEKLFF.

V usage is TRBV5-4 and J usage is TRBJ2-5; maybe TRBD1 (5 bases). Germline assignment: CDR1 SGHNT and CDR2 YYREEE (reference sequence). Trimming shortened V by 0 bases and J by 6 bases, and 21 bases separated the two germline ends. There are 17 residues in the CDR3. The CDR3 spells CASSLVVVPGLVQTQYF. CDR3 coding DNA: TGTGCCAGCAGCTTGGTCGTGGTGCCAGGGCTAGTACAGACCCAGTACTTC.

V gene TRBV7-2 combines with J gene TRBJ1-1; unclear D gene. V was shortened by 5 bases and J by 2 bases, with 18 bases between the two germline ends. The CDR3 length is 16 residues. Germline CDR1 SGHTA, CDR2 FQGNSA. CDR3 amino acids: CASSLGRVPPNTEAFF. Written as DNA, the CDR3 is TGTGCCAGCAGCCTCGGCCGGGTCCCGCCAAACACTGAAGCTTTCTTT.

The chain uses TRBV4-3 and TRBJ1-6; D ambiguous. CDR3 size: 13 residues. Germline assignment: CDR1 LGHNA and CDR2 YSLEER. The V end was cut by 3 bases, the J end by 14 bases, with 14 bases between. In DNA form, the CDR3 reads TGCGCCAGCAGCCACTCCAGTACAAACACCCTCCACTTT. Residues: CASSHSSTNTLHF.

V usage is TRBV9 and J usage is TRBJ2-5, with TRBD1 matching 10 bases. V lost 4 bases and J lost 5; bases outside the gene matches: 8. Germline V CDR1 and CDR2: SGDLS, YYNGEE. The CDR3 sequence is 15 residues long. The CDR3 is CASSPRTGGGETQYF. CDR3 coding DNA: TGTGCCAGCAGCCCGCGGACAGGGGGTGGGGAGACCCAGTACTTC.

The V gene is TRBV19, the J gene TRBJ2-5, with TRBD1 matching over 10 bases. Trimming at V came to 1 base and at J to 7 bases, leaving 6 bases not matched to a gene. Germline CDR1 and CDR2: LNHDA and SQIVND (reference sequence). CDR3 length equals 15 residues. The CDR3 protein is CASSIGGTGVATQYF. In nucleotides, the CDR3 is TGTGCCAGTAGTATAGGCGGGACAGGGGTGGCGACCCAGTACTTC. Full variable domain (missing parts from reference TRBV19 and TRBJ2-5): DGGITQSPKYLFRKEGQNVTLSCEQNLNHDAMYWYRQDPGQGLRLIYYSQIVNDFQKGDIAEGYSVSREKKESFPLTVTSAQKNPTAFYLCASSIGGTGVATQYFGPGTRLLVL.

The chain has TRBV5-1 and TRBJ2-1; TRBD2 matches 10 bases. Trimming took 2 bases from V and 9 from J; bases not matched to a gene: 5. The length of the CDR3 is 14 residues. Germline-derived CDR1 and CDR2 are SGHRS and YFSETQ. The CDR3 coding sequence is TGCGCCAGCAGCTTCCCTAGCGGGGGAGGTGAGCAGTTCTTC. It encodes CASSFPSGGGEQFF.

V and J are TRBV28 and TRBJ1-4; D unclear. The V gene lost 4 bases and the J gene lost 8 bases, with 14 bases spanning the gap. Germline CDR1 MDHEN, CDR2 SYDVKM. This CDR3 has 14 residues. The CDR3 is CASSSGGRREKLFF. CDR3 bases: TGTGCCAGCAGTTCCGGAGGAAGACGAGAAAAACTGTTTTTT.

The rearrangement uses TRBV19 and TRBJ2-5; tentatively, D is TRBD1 (5 bases). The CDR3 has 13 residues. CDR1 is LNHDA, CDR2 SQIVND, per germline (reference sequence). Between the trimmed V and J ends, which lost 2 bases and 4 bases, there was a span of 8 bases. The CDR3 protein is CASSIRGSETQYF. DNA for the CDR3: TGTGCCAGTAGTATAAGGGGTTCAGAGACCCAGTACTTC.

This clone was seen a few times. The chain has TRBV6-5 and TRBJ1-1; TRBD1 might be the D (6 bases). V was cut by 6 bases and J by 1 base, with 12 bases left in between. Germline V lookup: CDR1 MNHEY, CDR2 SVGAGI. The CDR3 runs to 14 residues. The CDR3 spells CASRIPGENTEAFF. The CDR3 DNA is TGTGCCAGCAGGATTCCAGGGGAGAACACTGAAGCTTTCTTT.

The CDR3 nucleotides are TGTGCCAGCAGCTCCGACAGGGCAGAGACCCAGTACTTC. Amino acid sequence: CASSSDRAETQYF. J is TRBJ2-5 and V is TRBV5-4, with TRBD1 matching 7 bases. V lost 3 bases to trimming and J lost 4 bases; unmatched junction nucleotides: 3. The CDR3 loop spans 13 amino acids. CDR1 and CDR2 from the germline V gene are SGHNT and YYREEE (reference sequence).